The 15 T cell receptor beta chains reported below all come from one sample, sequenced in a study of Ad26.COV2.S vaccination and SARS-CoV-2 variants (dated by TCRdb to the early 2020s). Libraries were made using the immunoSEQ multiplex PCR assay. This is the immuneACCESS table as TCRdb keeps it, with only in-frame sequences that have V and J called. A part of the clones is gone; compared with another copy, unresolved V genes explain less than half, and the rest is unexplained. A total of 330,000 or so clones appear in this sample, 85% to 90% of them only once. The top ten constitute 5% to 6.5% of the sample. Reading the label with the study, this specimen's treatment or condition is: approximately 18 received Ad26.COV2.S at low or high dose, single or two shots; a few received placebo; per-sample allocation not given. Repertoires of vaccine and placebo recipients were sequenced from samples collected on day 63 after the first injection.

The specimen was peripheral blood, collected in a trial of Ad26.COV2.S vaccine versus placebo. The receptors were gathered from a person between 18 and 65 years old who received the Ad26.COV2.S COVID-19 vaccine or a placebo.

V is TRBV10-3 and J is TRBJ1-5; D is undetermined. The V gene's germline CDR1 is ENHRY and CDR2 SYGVKD. V was trimmed by 5 bases and J by 4 bases, leaving 24 bases between them. There are 18 residues in the CDR3. In nucleotides, the CDR3 is TGTGCCATCAGTAAACTTGGCGGGGTCTCCGGATCGAATCAGCCCCAGCATTTT. It is translated as CAISKLGGVSGSNQPQHF.

V usage is TRBV27 and J usage is TRBJ2-3; TRBD2 agrees at 12 bases. Germline V gene sequence: CDR1 MNHEY, CDR2 SMNVEV (reference sequence). J lost 6 bases, V lost 5 bases, and 9 bases had no gene match. This CDR3 has 16 amino acids. This CDR3 is CASSPLTSGSLDTQYF. CDR3 in DNA: TGTGCCAGCAGTCCACTGACTAGCGGGAGTTTGGATACGCAGTATTTT.

The chain recombines TRBV18 with TRBJ1-4; D is ambiguous. Trimming stripped 5 bases from V and 0 bases from J, with 19 bases between. The CDR3 extends over 18 amino acids. Germline CDR1 is KGHSH and CDR2 is LQKENI. In nucleotides, the CDR3 is TGTGCCAGCTCATCGAGAGACCGTCGGCCTTCAACTAATGAAAAACTGTTTTTT. As protein: CASSSRDRRPSTNEKLFF.

The chain couples TRBV14 to TRBJ2-3, with D uncertain. Germline V lookup: CDR1 SGHDN, CDR2 FVKESK. V was pared by 4 bases and J by 0 bases, with 14 bases between. The CDR3 extends over 16 amino acids. CDR3 amino acids: CASSPASTTSTDTQYF. CDR3 nucleotide sequence: TGTGCCAGCAGCCCAGCAAGCACAACAAGCACAGATACGCAGTATTTT.

This clone was seen more than once but under ten times. The sample holds other DNA sequences that translate to the same CDR3. The V gene is TRBV6-2 or TRBV6-3, the J gene TRBJ1-5; D call uncertain. The CDR3 extends over 14 amino acids. V was pared by 0 bases and J by 6 bases, with 9 bases between. Germline V lookup: CDR1 MNHEY, CDR2 SVGEGT. The CDR3 DNA reads TGTGCCAGCAGTTACTCGGGCGGGGTTCAGCCCCAGCATTTT. Amino acid sequence: CASSYSGGVQPQHF.

V is TRBV2 and J is TRBJ2-2; 7 bases line up with TRBD1. This CDR3 has 15 amino acids. Germline values: CDR1 SNHLY, CDR2 FYNNEI. J lost 2 bases, V lost 5 bases, and 5 bases had no gene match. CDR3 bases: TGTGCCAGCAGTCGACGACAGGGAAACACCGGGGAGCTGTTTTTT. Translation: CASSRRQGNTGELFF.

J is TRBJ2-7 and V is TRBV2, with D tentatively TRBD1 or TRBD2 (5 bases each). The CDR3 is made up of 15 amino acids. The V end was cut by 1 base, the J end by 3 bases, with 13 bases between. Germline lookup yields CDR1 SNHLY and CDR2 FYNNEI. CDR3 loop: CASSEGTGTVYEQYF. CDR3 nucleotide sequence: TGTGCCAGCAGTGAAGGAACTGGGACGGTCTACGAGCAGTACTTC.

This rearrangement joins TRBV6-2 or TRBV6-3 to TRBJ2-7; 7 positions agree with TRBD2. This CDR3 contains 13 residues. Germline values: CDR1 MNHEY, CDR2 SVGEGT. V lost 6 bases to trimming and J lost 3 bases; unmatched junction nucleotides: 5. CDR3 coding DNA: TGTGCCAGCAGCCCCGGCGGGAGCTACGAGCAGTACGTC. It specifies CASSPGGSYEQYV.

The J gene is TRBJ1-2, the V gene TRBV18, with D hard to call. Trimming pared 0 bases from V and 5 bases from J, leaving 10 bases between. The length of the CDR3 is 14 residues. Germline V lookup: CDR1 KGHSH, CDR2 LQKENI. CDR3 nucleotide sequence: TGTGCCAGCTCACCACCGACCGGGGAGTATGGCTACACCTTC. Residues: CASSPPTGEYGYTF.

This clone was picked up one time. This chain joins TRBV5-1 and TRBJ2-1; tentative D call: TRBD1 (6 bases). Germline V lookup: CDR1 SGHRS, CDR2 YFSETQ. This CDR3 has 15 amino acids. V dropped 4 bases and J dropped 7 bases, with 18 bases sitting between them. This chain's CDR3 is CASSEGGQRVNEQFF. CDR3 DNA sequence: TGCGCCAGCAGCGAAGGCGGACAGAGAGTGAATGAGCAGTTCTTC. The whole variable domain, filled in from reference TRBV5-1 and TRBJ2-1, reads KAGVTQTPRYLIKTRGQQVTLSCSPISGHRSVSWYQQTPGQGLQFLFEYFSETQRNKGNFPGRFSGRQFSNSRSEMNVSTLELGDSALYLCASSEGGQRVNEQFFGPGTRLTVL.

The CDR3 DNA reads as TGTGCCAGCAGCCCCATGGACTATGGCTACACCTTC. Translating it yields CASSPMDYGYTF. The chain has TRBV5-6 and TRBJ1-2; D is undetermined. The CDR3 length is 12 residues. From germline, CDR1 is SGHDT and CDR2 YYEEEE. Deletions cut 4 bases from V and 3 bases from J, with 7 bases between.

The chain couples TRBV9 to TRBJ2-1, with 12 bases identical to TRBD2. The V gene end was trimmed by 4 bases and the J gene end by 6 bases; junction bases not matched to a gene: 2. The CDR3 sequence is 14 residues long. Per germline, CDR1 SGDLS and CDR2 YYNGEE. CDR3 residues: CASSSSGRANEQFF. The DNA of the CDR3 is TGTGCCAGCAGCTCTAGCGGGAGGGCCAATGAGCAGTTCTTC.

The chain combines TRBV2 with TRBJ2-7, with TRBD2 identical over 8 bases. The junction had 11 bases not matched to a gene; V was cut back by 2 bases and J by 2 bases. The CDR3 consists of 17 residues. The germline V gene encodes CDR1 SNHLY and CDR2 FYNNEI. CDR3 region: CASSETRPGSGAYEQYV. DNA for the CDR3: TGTGCCAGCAGTGAAACCCGCCCGGGTAGCGGGGCCTACGAGCAGTACGTC.

V is TRBV5-6 and J is TRBJ1-1; unclear D gene. CDR1 and CDR2 from the germline V gene are SGHDT and YYEEEE. This CDR3 is built from 14 residues. Trimming stripped 6 bases from V and 1 base from J, with 13 bases between. CDR3 residues: CASTPDASNTEAFF. The DNA for the CDR3 is TGTGCCAGCACCCCCGACGCTTCGAACACTGAAGCTTTCTTT.

This chain links TRBV19 with TRBJ2-5; no clear D gene. Germline V gene lookup returns CDR1 LNHDA and CDR2 SQIVND (reference sequence). The CDR3 is 16 amino acids. Trimming pared 3 bases from V and 1 base from J, leaving 15 bases between. CDR3 protein: CASSIWAAPGQETQYF. CDR3 DNA sequence: TGTGCCAGTAGTATTTGGGCAGCCCCAGGCCAAGAGACCCAGTACTTC.